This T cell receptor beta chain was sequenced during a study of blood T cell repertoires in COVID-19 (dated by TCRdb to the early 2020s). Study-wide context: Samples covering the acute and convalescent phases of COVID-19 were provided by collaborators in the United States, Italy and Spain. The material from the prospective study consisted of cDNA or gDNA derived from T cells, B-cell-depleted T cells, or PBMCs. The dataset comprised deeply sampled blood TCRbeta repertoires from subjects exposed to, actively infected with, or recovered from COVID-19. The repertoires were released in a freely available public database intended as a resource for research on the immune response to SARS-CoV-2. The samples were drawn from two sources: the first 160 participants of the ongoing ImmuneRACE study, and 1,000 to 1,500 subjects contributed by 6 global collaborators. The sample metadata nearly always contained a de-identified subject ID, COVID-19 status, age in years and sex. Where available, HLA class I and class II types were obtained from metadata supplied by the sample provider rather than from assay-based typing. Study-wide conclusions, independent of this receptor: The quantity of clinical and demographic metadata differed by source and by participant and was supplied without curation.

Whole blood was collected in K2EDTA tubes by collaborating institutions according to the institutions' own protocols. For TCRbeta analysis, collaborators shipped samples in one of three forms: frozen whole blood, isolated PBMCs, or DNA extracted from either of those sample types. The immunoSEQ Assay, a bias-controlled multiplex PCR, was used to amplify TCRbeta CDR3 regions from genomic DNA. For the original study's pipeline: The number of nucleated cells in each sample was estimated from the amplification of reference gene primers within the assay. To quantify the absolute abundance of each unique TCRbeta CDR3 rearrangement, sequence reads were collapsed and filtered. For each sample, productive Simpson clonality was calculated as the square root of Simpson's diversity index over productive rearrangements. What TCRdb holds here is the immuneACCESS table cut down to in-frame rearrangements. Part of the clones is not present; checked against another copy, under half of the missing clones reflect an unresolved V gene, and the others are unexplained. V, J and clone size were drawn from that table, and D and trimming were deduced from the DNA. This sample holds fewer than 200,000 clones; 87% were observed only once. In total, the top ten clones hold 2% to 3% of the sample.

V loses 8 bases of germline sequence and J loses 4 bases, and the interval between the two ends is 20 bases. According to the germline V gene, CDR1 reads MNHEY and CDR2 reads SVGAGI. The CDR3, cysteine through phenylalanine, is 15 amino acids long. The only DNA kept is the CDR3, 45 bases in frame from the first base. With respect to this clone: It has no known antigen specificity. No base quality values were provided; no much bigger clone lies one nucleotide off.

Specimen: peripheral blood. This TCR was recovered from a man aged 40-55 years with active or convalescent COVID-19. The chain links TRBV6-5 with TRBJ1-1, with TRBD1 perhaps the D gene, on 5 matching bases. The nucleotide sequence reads TGTGCCAGCCTACCACCCGGGGCGGGGGGCACTGAAGCTTTCTTT. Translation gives CASLPPGAGGTEAFF.